These 10 T cell receptor beta chains were all obtained from the same sample, sequenced in a study of identical twins. One entry per CDR3 protein results from TCRdb running MiXCR on the 5' RACE reads. The sample has some 230,000 distinct CDR3 sequences, 5.5% to 7.5% seen once; the top ten hold roughly 15%. The same data also contributed to another study, on T cells expressing NK-cell markers.

The specimen sequenced was CD8+ T cells sorted from blood. These receptors all come from a woman between 18 and 30 years old in good health.

This clonotype was counted between two and nine times. The rearrangement links TRBV2 to TRBJ2-2; D is possibly TRBD1 (6 bases). The V end lost 6 bases, the J end lost 7 bases, and 12 bases lay between the germline ends. Per germline, CDR1 SNHLY and CDR2 FYNNEI. The CDR3 extends over 13 amino acids. The DNA for the CDR3 is TGTGCCAGCAGAGGACAGTTAATCGGGGAGCTGTTTTTT. Its translation is CASRGQLIGELFF.

This clonotype was detected ten times or more. V gene TRBV12-3 or TRBV12-4 combines with J gene TRBJ1-2; D is undetermined. V was cut by 4 bases and J by 4 bases, with 10 bases left in between. The CDR3 has 13 residues. The CDR3 spells CASSSVHPYGYTF. CDR3 nucleotide sequence: TGTGCCAGCAGTTCCGTTCACCCCTATGGCTACACCTTC.

This clonotype was detected only a few times. J is TRBJ2-3 and V is TRBV6-1; possibly TRBD2 for D (6 bases). V lost 1 base to trimming and J lost 5 bases, with 25 bases between them. CDR1 MNHNS and CDR2 SASEGT come from the germline V gene. The CDR3 contains 19 residues. In nucleotides, the CDR3 is TGTGCCAGCAGTGAAGAAGTCGAATGGTTGGGACTGGGTGAAGATACGCAGTATTTT. Encoded protein: CASSEEVEWLGLGEDTQYF.

This clonotype turned up a few times. The chain employs TRBV9 and TRBJ2-1; D ambiguous. The CDR3 runs to 12 residues. In germline, CDR1 is SGDLS, CDR2 YYNGEE. The V gene lost 3 bases and the J gene lost 9 bases, with 10 bases spanning the gap. CDR3 residues: CASSGLGGEQFF. The CDR3 coding sequence is TGTGCCAGCAGCGGCCTAGGTGGTGAGCAGTTCTTC.

This clonotype was detected many times. This chain connects TRBV12-3 or TRBV12-4 to TRBJ1-2; D gene uncertain. Trimming pared 8 bases from V and 12 bases from J, leaving 22 bases between. The CDR3 consists of 13 residues. CDR3 DNA: TGTGCCAGCGCCTCTTCGAGTTCCCTTGGGCACACCTTC. It yields the protein CASASSSSLGHTF.

This chain connects TRBV7-6 to TRBJ2-1, with a possible D match to TRBD1 (5 bases). Trimming pared 5 bases from V and 2 bases from J, leaving 10 bases between. CDR3 length: 14 residues. Germline lookup yields CDR1 SGHVS and CDR2 FNYEAQ. CDR3 sequence reads: CASSVKGAYNEQFF. CDR3 bases: TGTGCCAGCAGCGTTAAAGGGGCCTACAATGAGCAGTTCTTC.

The CDR3 DNA reads TGTGCCAGCAGCTTAACGTCCGGGGGCACTGAAGCTTTCTTT. Protein: CASSLTSGGTEAFF. V is TRBV7-3 and J is TRBJ1-1; D is perhaps TRBD1 (5 bases). Germline V CDR1 and CDR2: SGHTA, FQGTGA. Trimming stripped 0 bases from V and 4 bases from J, with 9 bases between. The CDR3 is 14 residues long. The full variable domain, completed using reference TRBV7-3 and TRBJ1-1, is GAGVSQTPSNKVTEKGKYVELRCDPISGHTALYWYRQSLGQGPEFLIYFQGTGAADDSGLPNDRFFAVRPEGSVSTLKIQRTERGDSAVYLCASSLTSGGTEAFFGQGTRLTVV.

The chain recombines TRBV7-2 with TRBJ2-7; perhaps D is TRBD1 or TRBD2 (6 bases each). Trimming pared 5 bases from V and 4 bases from J, leaving 18 bases between. The CDR3 runs to 15 residues. Germline CDR1 and CDR2: SGHTA and FQGNSA. CDR3 protein: CASSHPTRGTYEQYF. CDR3 sequence (DNA): TGTGCCAGCAGCCACCCGACTAGGGGGACTTACGAGCAGTACTTC.

The rearrangement joins TRBV4-3 to TRBJ1-4, with TRBD1 as a possible D gene (5 bases). V lost 0 bases, J lost 4 bases, and 12 bases lay in between. The CDR3 runs 16 residues. Per germline, CDR1 LGHNA and CDR2 YSLEER. The CDR3 spells CASSQDGGQGNEKLFF. As DNA, the CDR3 is TGCGCCAGCAGCCAAGATGGCGGCCAGGGTAATGAAAAACTGTTTTTT.

This chain connects TRBV3-1 to TRBJ1-2; tentatively, D is TRBD1 (5 bases). V was shortened by 4 bases and J by 3 bases, with 18 bases between the two germline ends. This CDR3 region has 16 residues. Germline-derived CDR1 and CDR2 are LGHDT and YNNKEL (reference sequence). CDR3: CASSPRTGLLHYGYTF. In DNA, the CDR3 is TGTGCCAGCAGCCCCAGGACGGGGCTTCTCCACTATGGCTACACCTTC.